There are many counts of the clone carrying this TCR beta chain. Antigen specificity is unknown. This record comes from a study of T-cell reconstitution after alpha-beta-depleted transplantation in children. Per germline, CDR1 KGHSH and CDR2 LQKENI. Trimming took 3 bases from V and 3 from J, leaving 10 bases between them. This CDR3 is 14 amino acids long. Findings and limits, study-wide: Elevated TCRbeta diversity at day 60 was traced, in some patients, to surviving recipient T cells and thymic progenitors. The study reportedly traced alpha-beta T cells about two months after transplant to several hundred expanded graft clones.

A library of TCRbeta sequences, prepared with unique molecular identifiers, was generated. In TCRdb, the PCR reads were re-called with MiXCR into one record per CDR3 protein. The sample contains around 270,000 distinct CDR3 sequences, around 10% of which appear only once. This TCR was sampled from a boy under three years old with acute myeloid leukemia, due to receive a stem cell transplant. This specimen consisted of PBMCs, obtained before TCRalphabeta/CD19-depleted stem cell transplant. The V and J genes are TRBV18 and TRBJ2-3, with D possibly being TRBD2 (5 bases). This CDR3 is CASSPSWTTDTQYF. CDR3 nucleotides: TGTGCCAGCTCACCTTCTTGGACTACAGATACGCAGTATTTT.